One sample yielded the 30 T cell receptor beta chains listed below, sequenced in a study of beta chain features in type 1 diabetes (dated by TCRdb to the late 2010s). The investigation overall reported the following: In all four CD4+ subsets, TCRB CDR3 length was moderately but significantly shorter in type 1 diabetes patients.

Receptor amplification or capture employed the immunoSEQ multiplex PCR assay. All of the isolated RNA was reverse transcribed with the High Capacity cDNA Reverse Transcription Kit, so expressed TCRB transcripts were sequenced. Here the immuneACCESS table is served through TCRdb, limited to in-frame sequences with V and J called. Missing clones are a known gap in these copies; in checked studies unresolved V genes cover under half, and the rest lacks a known reason. The sample table contains 200,000 to 250,000 clones; only one count was recorded for around 13% of them. The top ten clones comprise about 0.02% of the sample. The antigens of these receptors remain unknown. Sequenced: naive CD4+ T cells from blood. This specimen's cell subset or site label, interpreted: true naive CD4+ T cells. The receptors stem from a man under 40 with type 1 diabetes.

This clone has just a few counts. The chain recombines TRBV7-9 with TRBJ2-1, with D tentatively TRBD1 (5 bases). The germline V and J ends were trimmed by 5 bases and 14 bases, with 19 bases remaining between them. This CDR3 region has 13 residues. CDR1 SEHNR and CDR2 FQNEAQ come from the germline V gene (reference sequence). Written as DNA, the CDR3 is TGTGCCAGCAGCCCAGGGTTATTTGGGGAAGAGTTCTTC. As protein: CASSPGLFGEEFF.

This CDR3 reads CASSLPSGGAGYTF. DNA of the CDR3: TGTGCCAGCAGCCTCCCCAGCGGCGGGGCTGGCTACACCTTC. J is TRBJ1-2 and V is TRBV7-9; D is perhaps TRBD1 (5 bases). Germline CDR1 SEHNR, CDR2 FQNEAQ (reference sequence). V was cut by 5 bases and J by 7 bases, with 17 bases left in between. The CDR3 spans 14 residues.

V gene TRBV30 combines with J gene TRBJ1-2; 8 nucleotides align to TRBD1. Looked up from germline, CDR1 is GTSNPN and CDR2 is SVGIG (reference sequence). Trimming removed 7 bases from V and 4 bases from J; junction bases left unmatched: 8. The CDR3 is 13 amino acids. CDR3 amino acids: CALTDREGYGYTF. CDR3 nucleotide sequence: TGTGCCTTGACGGACAGGGAAGGCTATGGCTACACCTTC.

A few counts support this clone. The chain couples TRBV9 to TRBJ1-5; 10 bases line up with TRBD1. From germline, CDR1 is SGDLS and CDR2 YYNGEE. The V segment lost 0 bases and the J segment 6 bases; nucleotides outside the gene matches: 0. There are 14 residues in the CDR3. CDR3 loop: CASSVGDRGQPQHF. In DNA form, the CDR3 reads TGTGCCAGCAGCGTAGGGGACAGGGGTCAGCCCCAGCATTTT.

This clone was observed a few times. The rearrangement joins TRBV7-9 to TRBJ2-3; TRBD1 matches at 8 bases. V shed 4 bases and J 0 bases; nucleotides not matched to a gene: 0. Per the germline V gene, CDR1 is SEHNR and CDR2 is FQNEAQ (reference sequence). The length of the CDR3 is 14 residues. The DNA for the CDR3 is TGTGCCAGCAGCTGGACAGGGAGCACAGATACGCAGTATTTT. This encodes CASSWTGSTDTQYF.

V usage is TRBV19 and J usage is TRBJ2-5, with 10 nucleotides matching TRBD1. Germline assignment: CDR1 LNHDA and CDR2 SQIVND (reference sequence). The V gene end was trimmed by 4 bases and the J gene end by 5 bases; junction bases not matched to a gene: 1. The CDR3 sequence is 13 residues long. In nucleotides, the CDR3 is TGTGCCAGTAGTACGGACAGGGGGGAGACCCAGTACTTC. Residues: CASSTDRGETQYF.

The chain uses TRBV11-2 and TRBJ2-7; D may be TRBD1 (6 bases). The CDR3 has 14 amino acids. The V gene lost 5 bases and the J gene lost 6 bases, with 17 bases spanning the gap. Germline CDR1 and CDR2: SGHAT and FQNNGV. Here the CDR3 DNA reads TGTGCCAGCAGCAGGGCAGGGGTTGGGGCCGAGCAGTACTTC. This sequence encodes CASSRAGVGAEQYF.

This clone turned up a few times. The chain combines TRBV6-6 with TRBJ2-7, with a possible D match to TRBD1 (6 bases). Trimming left V 5 bases short and J 4 bases short, with 18 bases between. Germline CDR1 and CDR2: MNHNY and SVGAGI (reference sequence). The CDR3 is 15 residues long. The CDR3 protein is CASSTARGLIYEQYF. Written as DNA, the CDR3 is TGTGCCAGCAGTACCGCCAGGGGCCTGATATACGAGCAGTACTTC.

There are a few counts of this clone. The gene calls are TRBV18 and TRBJ1-6; D is ambiguous. The germline V gene has CDR1 KGHSH and CDR2 LQKENI. Trimming removed 3 bases from V and 9 bases from J, with 9 bases in between. The CDR3 runs to 13 residues. In DNA, the CDR3 is TGTGCCAGCTCACCCACAGAGACTTCACCCCTCCACTTT. This sequence encodes CASSPTETSPLHF. The full variable domain, with the rest looked up from reference TRBV18 and TRBJ1-6, is NAGVMQNPRHLVRRRGQEARLRCSPMKGHSHVYWYRQLPEEGLKFMVYLQKENIIDESGMPKERFSAEFPKEGPSILRIQQVVRGDSAAYFCASSPTETSPLHFGNGTRLTVT.

Only a few counts were recorded for this clone. The chain is built from TRBV2 and TRBJ2-3, with TRBD2 matching over 8 bases. Germline V lookup: CDR1 SNHLY, CDR2 FYNNEI. J was trimmed by 5 bases and V by 6 bases; bases with no gene match: 4. There are 13 residues in the CDR3. The CDR3 is CASSLTSGDTQYF. The CDR3 region has the DNA TGTGCCAGCAGCCTTACTAGCGGAGATACGCAGTATTTT.

This clone has a handful of counts. The chain has TRBV10-2 and TRBJ2-1, with 8 bases identical to TRBD1. Per the germline V gene, CDR1 is WSHSY and CDR2 is SAAADI. V gave up 5 bases and J gave up 7 bases; unmatched junction bases: 4. The CDR3 has 13 residues. The CDR3 loop is CASSTDRGNEQFF. The CDR3 region has the DNA TGCGCCAGCAGTACCGACAGGGGAAATGAGCAGTTCTTC.

This clone was counted a few times. J is TRBJ2-7 and V is TRBV5-4, with 9 bases lining up with TRBD2. CDR3 length: 18 amino acids. Germline CDR1 and CDR2: SGHNT and YYREEE (reference sequence). The J segment lost 1 base and the V segment lost 0 bases, leaving 11 bases of the junction unmatched. The CDR3: CASSLASQRTSDSYEQYF. DNA of the CDR3: TGTGCCAGCAGCTTGGCCAGTCAGAGGACTAGCGATTCCTACGAGCAGTACTTC.

This clone occurred a few times. The V gene is TRBV2, the J gene TRBJ1-5; 7 bases agree with TRBD1. The CDR3 extends over 15 amino acids. Germline lookup yields CDR1 SNHLY and CDR2 FYNNEI. V shed 8 bases, J shed 5 bases, and the junction held 12 bases outside the gene matches. The CDR3: CASGTRDRAHQPQHF. CDR3 DNA sequence: TGTGCCAGCGGGACCCGTGACAGGGCCCATCAGCCCCAGCATTTT.

This clone was picked up a small number of times. The V call is TRBV29-1, the J call TRBJ2-2, with unresolved D. There are 13 residues in the CDR3. Trimming took off 2 bases at V and 4 bases at J, with 8 bases between the two ends. CDR1 and CDR2 from the germline V gene are SQVTM and ANQGSEA. The CDR3 DNA reads as TGCAGCGTTGAACGTAGTCGCACCGGGGAGCTGTTTTTT. Its translation: CSVERSRTGELFF.

This clone turned up a few times. The gene calls are TRBV5-6 and TRBJ2-7; weak D call: TRBD2 (6 bases). CDR1 and CDR2 (germline): SGHDT, YYEEEE. This CDR3 region has 13 residues. The germline V and J ends were trimmed by 4 bases and 4 bases, with 12 bases remaining between them. The CDR3 loop is CASSMDYPYEQYF. CDR3 in DNA: TGTGCCAGCAGCATGGACTACCCGTACGAGCAGTACTTC.

In its sample, this clone was seen a few times. The gene calls are TRBV10-3 and TRBJ2-7; 10 positions agree with TRBD1. Germline V gene lookup returns CDR1 ENHRY and CDR2 SYGVKD. The CDR3 consists of 14 residues. V shed 6 bases and J 0 bases; nucleotides not matched to a gene: 2. The DNA of the CDR3 is TGTGCCATCAGGGGACAGGGGTCCTCCTACGAGCAGTACTTC. This translates into CAIRGQGSSYEQYF.

This clone showed up just a few times. V usage is TRBV19 and J usage is TRBJ2-4; TRBD2 matches 8 bases. Trimming cost V 6 bases and J 6 bases; bases outside gene matches: 10. This CDR3 has 15 amino acids. The germline V gene encodes CDR1 LNHDA and CDR2 SQIVND (reference sequence). The CDR3 DNA reads TGTGCCAGTAGCCGGCACGTTGCGGGGGGAAACATTCAGTACTTC. It translates to CASSRHVAGGNIQYF.

The gene calls are TRBV2 and TRBJ2-5; a possible D gene is TRBD1 (6 bases). Trimming took off 8 bases at V and 2 bases at J, with 15 bases between the two ends. The CDR3 has 14 residues. Germline V gene data show CDR1 as SNHLY and CDR2 as FYNNEI. CDR3 residues: CASQVRDTQETQYF. Here the CDR3 DNA reads TGTGCCAGCCAAGTCCGGGACACTCAAGAGACCCAGTACTTC.

This clone was recorded a few times. The V call is TRBV7-9, the J call TRBJ2-1, with 7 bases that match TRBD1. The CDR3 spans 13 residues. The germline V gene encodes CDR1 SEHNR and CDR2 FQNEAQ (reference sequence). With V trimmed by 7 bases and J by 10 bases, 10 bases remained unmatched. In nucleotides, the CDR3 is TGTGCCAGCACCGCGAGGGGGCCGGAGGAGCAGTTCTTC. Translation gives CASTARGPEEQFF.

The rearrangement uses TRBV19 and TRBJ1-5; D gene unclear. The CDR3 runs 13 residues. CDR1 is LNHDA, CDR2 SQIVND, per germline (reference sequence). V was pared by 3 bases and J by 11 bases, with 14 bases between. CDR3 coding DNA: TGTGCCAGTAGTATTTTGTTGGCCGGGGCCCAGCATTTT. Translated, it gives CASSILLAGAQHF. Combining the CDR3 with reference TRBV19 and TRBJ1-5 gives the whole variable domain DGGITQSPKYLFRKEGQNVTLSCEQNLNHDAMYWYRQDPGQGLRLIYYSQIVNDFQKGDIAEGYSVSREKKESFPLTVTSAQKNPTAFYLCASSILLAGAQHFGDGTRLSIL.

The rearrangement joins TRBV20-1 to TRBJ1-1, with D maybe TRBD1 (5 bases). The V gene lost 5 bases and the J gene lost 6 bases, with 10 bases spanning the gap. The CDR3 extends over 11 amino acids. From germline, CDR1 is DFQATT and CDR2 SNEGSKA (reference sequence). CDR3 residues: CSAGRVPEAFF. The CDR3 DNA follows: TGCAGTGCTGGCAGGGTTCCTGAAGCTTTCTTT.

This clone showed up just a few times. V and J are TRBV30 and TRBJ1-5; D gene unclear. The length of the CDR3 is 12 residues. Germline CDR1 is GTSNPN and CDR2 is SVGIG (reference sequence). V was cut by 5 bases and J by 7 bases, with 12 bases left in between. This chain's CDR3 is CAWGTFGQPQHF. CDR3 in DNA: TGTGCCTGGGGAACCTTCGGGCAGCCCCAGCATTTT.

CDR3 region: CASSRETGGLHTEAFF. The CDR3 DNA reads TGTGCCAGCAGCCGCGAGACAGGGGGCCTGCACACTGAAGCTTTCTTT. V gene TRBV7-9 combines with J gene TRBJ1-1, with 10 nucleotides matching TRBD1. V lost 5 bases to trimming and J lost 3 bases; unmatched junction nucleotides: 9. Germline CDR1 SEHNR, CDR2 FQNEAQ (reference sequence). This CDR3 comprises 16 residues.

This sequence joins TRBV18 and TRBJ2-5; D possibly corresponds to TRBD2 (5 bases). The CDR3 sequence is 15 residues long. Germline-derived CDR1 and CDR2 are KGHSH and LQKENI. V was clipped by 3 bases and J by 5 bases, with 16 bases between them. The CDR3 is CASSPRAEDYETQYF. The CDR3 nucleotides are TGTGCCAGCTCACCGAGGGCGGAGGATTATGAGACCCAGTACTTC.

This clone occurred a few times. The rearrangement uses TRBV11-2 and TRBJ2-3; D ambiguous. This CDR3 spans 11 amino acids. In germline, CDR1 is SGHAT, CDR2 FQNNGV. Between the trimmed V and J ends, which lost 5 bases and 8 bases, there was a span of 8 bases. DNA of the CDR3: TGTGCCAGCAGCCTGAGTCCTACGCAGTATTTT. Encoded protein: CASSLSPTQYF.

This clone was recorded a few times. This chain uses TRBV2 with TRBJ2-1, with D perhaps matching TRBD2 (6 bases). Germline assignment: CDR1 SNHLY and CDR2 FYNNEI. The V end was cut by 4 bases, the J end by 6 bases, with 10 bases between. The CDR3 is 13 amino acids. The CDR3 is CASSVGLTNEQFF. In DNA form, the CDR3 reads TGTGCCAGCAGTGTGGGACTCACCAATGAGCAGTTCTTC. Full variable domain (remainder filled in from reference TRBV2 and TRBJ2-1): EPEVTQTPSHQVTQMGQEVILRCVPISNHLYFYWYRQILGQKVEFLVSFYNNEISEKSEIFDDQFSVERPDGSNFTLKIRSTKLEDSAMYFCASSVGLTNEQFFGPGTRLTVL.

V and J are TRBV5-1 and TRBJ2-3; 7 nucleotides agree with TRBD1. This CDR3 has 15 amino acids. Germline CDR1 SGHRS, CDR2 YFSETQ. The trim removed 0 bases at V and 2 bases at J, leaving 3 bases unmatched. The CDR3 is CASSLDGTDTDTQYF. CDR3 DNA: TGCGCCAGCAGCTTGGACGGGACAGACACAGATACGCAGTATTTT.

This clone was counted a few times. The CDR3 DNA reads TGTGCCAGCAGCTTAATACGACTAGCGGGAGAAACAGATACGCAGTATTTT. This codes for CASSLIRLAGETDTQYF. The chain couples TRBV7-2 to TRBJ2-3, with 12 bases that match TRBD2. This CDR3 has 17 amino acids. The V segment lost 2 bases and the J segment 3 bases; nucleotides outside the gene matches: 6. Germline values: CDR1 SGHTA, CDR2 FQGNSA.

CDR3 residues: CASSLNGGRAGYTF. The CDR3 nucleotides are TGTGCCAGCAGCTTAAATGGAGGTCGGGCGGGCTACACCTTC. V is TRBV11-2 and J is TRBJ1-2; D remains ambiguous. The CDR3 is made up of 14 amino acids. The V end was cut by 2 bases, the J end by 8 bases, with 15 bases between. CDR1 and CDR2 (germline): SGHAT, FQNNGV. Together with reference TRBV11-2 and TRBJ1-2, the CDR3 gives the full variable domain: EAGVAQSPRYKIIEKRQSVAFWCNPISGHATLYWYQQILGQGPKLLIQFQNNGVVDDSQLPKDRFSAERLKGVDSTLKIQPAKLEDSAVYLCASSLNGGRAGYTFGSGTRLTVV.

The chain joins TRBV18 to TRBJ1-5, with 10 bases fitting TRBD1. The germline CDR1 and CDR2 sequences are KGHSH and LQKENI. Trimming cost V 6 bases and J 5 bases; bases outside gene matches: 7. The CDR3 runs 15 residues. For the CDR3, the DNA is TGTGCCAGCTCCCAGGGACAGGGGTCTGATCAGCCCCAGCATTTT. The encoded protein is CASSQGQGSDQPQHF.